Listed here are 15 T cell receptor beta chains from one sample, sequenced in a study of shared clonotypes between healthy human individuals. Libraries were prepared by immunoSEQ multiplex PCR; TCRdb keeps only in-frame clonotypes and omits some of them. The data hold 600,000 to 750,000 clones, with about three quarters observed a single time. Sequencing used memory CD4+ T cells sorted from blood. The subset here: CD45RA-negative fraction. Receptor source: a woman aged 25 to 39 in good health.

The table lists this clone with many counts. V is TRBV5-8 and J is TRBJ1-2; D unresolved. Germline V gene data show CDR1 as SGHTS and CDR2 as YDEGEE. Trimming shortened V by 10 bases and J by 3 bases, and 13 bases separated the two germline ends. The CDR3 is made up of 12 amino acids. CDR3 in DNA: TGTGCCTGGCGAGGGCCATACTATGGCTACACCTTC. Its protein is CAWRGPYYGYTF.

The genes are TRBV28 and TRBJ1-5; D gene unclear. V was pared by 5 bases and J by 11 bases, with 22 bases between. The CDR3 has 15 residues. The germline CDR1 and CDR2 sequences are MDHEN and SYDVKM. CDR3 amino acids: CASSPPGSPNLAQHF. CDR3 DNA: TGTGCCAGCAGTCCCCCCGGGTCTCCTAATTTGGCCCAGCATTTT.

The chain combines TRBV7-9 with TRBJ1-1; D is undetermined. CDR1 and CDR2 (germline): SEHNR, FQNEAQ (reference sequence). This CDR3 is 11 amino acids long. CDR3 DNA sequence: TGTGCTGGCGTGCGTGACACTGAAGCTTTCTTT. This codes for CAGVRDTEAFF.

This clone was recorded once. This rearrangement joins TRBV27 to TRBJ1-5; TRBD1 might be the D (5 bases). Trimming removed 0 bases from V and 7 bases from J, with 13 bases in between. The CDR3 covers 15 residues. Germline CDR1 and CDR2: MNHEY and SMNVEV (reference sequence). Here the CDR3 DNA reads TGTGCCAGCAGTTTATCGGGGAGGGGTGTGCAGCCCCAGCATTTT. Translation: CASSLSGRGVQPQHF.

This clone came up a few times. This rearrangement joins TRBV19 to TRBJ2-5; either TRBD1 or TRBD2 may fit D (7 bases each). V lost 8 bases, J lost 4 bases, and 23 bases lay in between. Germline CDR1 is LNHDA and CDR2 is SQIVND (reference sequence). The CDR3 has 16 residues. The CDR3 region is CASSIRQGGMGETQYF. CDR3 nucleotide sequence: TGTGCCAGTTCAATCAGACAGGGAGGGATGGGAGAGACCCAGTACTTC.

This clone was counted a single time. Here the CDR3 reads CASSPAGVWTGELFF. CDR3 nucleotide sequence: TGTGCCAGCAGCCCGGCGGGAGTATGGACCGGGGAGCTGTTTTTT. The chain uses TRBV6-6 and TRBJ2-2; 7 bases map to TRBD2. V lost 6 bases and J lost 5; bases outside the gene matches: 9. Germline V gene data show CDR1 as MNHNY and CDR2 as SVGAGI (reference sequence). The CDR3 covers 15 residues.

V gene TRBV28 combines with J gene TRBJ1-4; 7 bases agree with TRBD1. J lost 2 bases, V lost 8 bases, and 2 bases had no gene match. The CDR3 is made up of 13 amino acids. The germline CDR1 and CDR2 sequences are MDHEN and SYDVKM. CDR3 nucleotide sequence: TGTGCCAGCTTCAGGGGGACTAATGAAAAACTGTTTTTT. Protein: CASFRGTNEKLFF.

As for this clone: Other DNA variants within this sample encode the same CDR3. This chain uses TRBV28 with TRBJ1-4; D gene ambiguous. V shed 4 bases and J shed 3 bases, with 0 bases lying between them. The CDR3 has 11 residues. Germline CDR1 and CDR2: MDHEN and SYDVKM. CDR3 sequence reads: CASSSNEKLFF. CDR3 coding DNA: TGTGCCAGCAGTTCTAATGAAAAACTGTTTTTT.

The CDR3 DNA sequence: TGTGCCAGCTCTCACGGGGTCGGGGAGCTGTTTTTT. This sequence encodes CASSHGVGELFF. The gene calls are TRBV6-1 and TRBJ2-2; tentatively, D is TRBD2 (5 bases). The CDR3 runs 12 residues. Per the germline V gene, CDR1 is MNHNS and CDR2 is SASEGT. V was shortened by 8 bases and J by 7 bases, with 11 bases between the two germline ends.

The J gene is TRBJ2-7, the V gene TRBV5-1; 8 bases map to TRBD2. Germline V gene lookup returns CDR1 SGHRS and CDR2 YFSETQ. CDR3 size: 16 residues. Germline trimming cut 5 bases from V and 0 bases from J; bases unmatched to any gene: 10. CDR3 sequence (DNA): TGCGCCAGCAGAACCACCGAGCGGGAGATCTCCTACGAGCAGTACTTC. This encodes CASRTTEREISYEQYF.

In its sample, this clone was seen many times. V and J are TRBV5-1 and TRBJ1-5; possibly TRBD1 for D (5 bases). This CDR3 region has 13 residues. CDR1 and CDR2 (germline): SGHRS, YFSETQ. Trimming took off 4 bases at V and 7 bases at J, with 12 bases between the two ends. CDR3 DNA sequence: TGCGCCAGCAGCCTGTCTTGGGACCAGCCCCAGCATTTT. Translating gives CASSLSWDQPQHF.

The rearrangement links TRBV27 to TRBJ2-7; 9 positions agree with TRBD2. The CDR3 has 15 amino acids. V lost 4 bases to trimming and J lost 4 bases; unmatched junction nucleotides: 8. Germline V gene lookup returns CDR1 MNHEY and CDR2 SMNVEV (reference sequence). CDR3 amino acids: CASSSVAGADYEQYF. In nucleotides, the CDR3 is TGTGCCAGCAGTTCCGTAGCGGGAGCAGATTACGAGCAGTACTTC.

The chain uses TRBV10-3 and TRBJ2-3, with D perhaps matching TRBD2 (5 bases). The germline V and J ends were trimmed by 6 bases and 0 bases, with 10 bases remaining between them. The CDR3 has 14 amino acids. Germline V CDR1 and CDR2: ENHRY, SYGVKD. For the CDR3, the DNA is TGTGCCATCAGCGGGGTGGTAAGCACAGATACGCAGTATTTT. This sequence encodes CAISGVVSTDTQYF.

The genes are TRBV2 and TRBJ2-6; the match to TRBD1 covers 10 bases. The CDR3 contains 16 residues. Germline-derived CDR1 and CDR2 are SNHLY and FYNNEI. The trim removed 10 bases at V and 0 bases at J, leaving 6 bases unmatched. CDR3 coding DNA: TGTGCCAAGTGGACAGGGGGTTTCTCTGGGGCCAACGTCCTGACTTTC. This translates into CAKWTGGFSGANVLTF.

The CDR3 loop is CASSLQRVRKADTQYF. As DNA, the CDR3 is TGTGCCAGCAGCCTTCAGCGGGTTCGGAAGGCAGATACGCAGTATTTT. The chain couples TRBV7-8 to TRBJ2-3; tentatively, D is TRBD2 (6 bases). The CDR3 is made up of 16 amino acids. The V end was cut by 5 bases, the J end by 4 bases, with 19 bases between. CDR1 is SGHVS and CDR2 is FQNEAQ in the germline V gene.